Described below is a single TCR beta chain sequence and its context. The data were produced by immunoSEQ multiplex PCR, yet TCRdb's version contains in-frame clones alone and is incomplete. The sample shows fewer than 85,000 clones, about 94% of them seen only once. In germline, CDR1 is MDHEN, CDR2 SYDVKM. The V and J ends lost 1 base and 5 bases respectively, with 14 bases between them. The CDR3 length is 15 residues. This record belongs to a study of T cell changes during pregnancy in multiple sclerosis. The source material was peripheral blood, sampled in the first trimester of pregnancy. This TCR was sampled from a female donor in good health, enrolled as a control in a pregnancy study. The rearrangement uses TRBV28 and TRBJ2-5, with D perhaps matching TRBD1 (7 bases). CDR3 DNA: TGTGCCAGCAGTTTATCTGGCAGGGGGGTGGAGACCCAGTACTTC. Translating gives CASSLSGRGVETQYF.